The 16 T cell receptor beta chains given below trace back to one sample, sequenced in a study of lung T cells in sarcoidosis with Löfgren's syndrome (dated by TCRdb to about 2017). The sequencer was an Illumina MiSeq. TCRdb reanalyzed the raw reads on its own, using fastp at Q25 for trimming and MiXCR for clone calling, and kept in-frame beta chains. All rows with the same CDR3 protein become a single entry with the most common DNA and genes. The sample table holds 60,000 to 70,000 distinct CDR3 sequences, of which around 21% were seen once. Clones ranked in the top ten supply less than 2.5% of the sample. The sample comprised CD4+ T cells from PBMCs. These receptor sequences come from a human donor with sarcoidosis (Löfgren's syndrome or another form), or a control subject (not recorded which).

This chain joins TRBV11-3 and TRBJ2-5; 7 bases agree with TRBD2. CDR1 is SGHNT and CDR2 is YENEEA in the germline V gene. Trimming took 4 bases from V and 3 from J; bases not matched to a gene: 11. CDR3 length equals 16 residues. The CDR3: CASSSYWGSGEETQYF. As DNA, the CDR3 is TGTGCCAGCAGCTCCTACTGGGGAAGCGGGGAAGAGACCCAGTACTTC.

There are many counts of this clonotype. The chain combines TRBV7-7 with TRBJ2-1; D is ambiguous. Trimming stripped 5 bases from V and 6 bases from J, with 11 bases between. The CDR3 is made up of 13 amino acids. Per germline, CDR1 SSHAT and CDR2 FNYEAQ (reference sequence). The CDR3: CASSTSDGNEQFF. CDR3 sequence (DNA): TGTGCCAGCAGCACCTCGGACGGCAATGAGCAGTTCTTC.

This clonotype occurred many times. CDR3 amino acids: CSARDALKRGGSYEQYF. Here the CDR3 DNA reads TGCAGTGCTAGAGATGCCCTTAAGCGGGGCGGATCCTACGAGCAGTACTTC. The V gene is TRBV20-1, the J gene TRBJ2-7; TRBD2 aligns across 7 bases. The CDR3 loop spans 17 amino acids. Germline V gene data show CDR1 as DFQATT and CDR2 as SNEGSKA (reference sequence). J gave up 1 base and V 0 bases, and 12 bases lay outside the gene matches.

In this sample, this clonotype turned up many times. The chain employs TRBV6-2 or TRBV6-3 and TRBJ2-5; D is unresolved. V lost 1 base and J lost 1, with 1 base in between. Per germline, CDR1 MNHEY and CDR2 SVGEGT. This CDR3 has 12 amino acids. For the CDR3, the DNA is TGTGCCAGCAGTTACTTCCAAGAGACCCAGTACTTC. It codes for CASSYFQETQYF.

As concerns this clonotype: A read error is possible here, since a much larger clone lies one base away. The V and J genes are TRBV5-1 and TRBJ2-1; no reliable D call. V lost 0 bases and J 9 bases, leaving 10 bases between the germline ends. This CDR3 is 13 amino acids long. Per germline, CDR1 SGHRS and CDR2 YFSETQ. CDR3 amino acids: CASSLGSGPEQFF. The CDR3 bases are TGCGCCAGCAGCTTGGGTTCAGGTCCTGAGCAGTTCTTC.

The chain is built from TRBV19 and TRBJ1-3; D is undetermined. The CDR3 extends over 14 amino acids. Trimming removed 4 bases from V and 6 bases from J, with 13 bases in between. Per the germline V gene, CDR1 is LNHDA and CDR2 is SQIVND (reference sequence). CDR3: CASSTREKTNTIYF. CDR3 nucleotides: TGTGCCAGTAGTACGAGGGAAAAGACAAACACCATATATTTT.

The chain recombines TRBV5-1 with TRBJ1-4, with TRBD1 matching 7 bases. The CDR3 has 15 residues. After removal of 4 bases from V and 4 bases from J, the junction contained 7 bases not matched to a gene. Germline V gene sequence: CDR1 SGHRS, CDR2 YFSETQ. CDR3 DNA: TGCGCCAGCAGCAGCGGGACAGCTTTTAATGAAAAACTGTTTTTT. It codes for CASSSGTAFNEKLFF. The whole variable domain, remainder taken from reference TRBV5-1 and TRBJ1-4, is KAGVTQTPRYLIKTRGQQVTLSCSPISGHRSVSWYQQTPGQGLQFLFEYFSETQRNKGNFPGRFSGRQFSNSRSEMNVSTLELGDSALYLCASSSGTAFNEKLFFGSGTQLSVL.

This clonotype was detected ten times or more. This rearrangement joins TRBV27 to TRBJ1-3; D gene uncertain. Trimming removed 5 bases from V and 3 bases from J, with 11 bases in between. The germline gives CDR1 MNHEY, CDR2 SMNVEV (reference sequence). CDR3 length equals 14 residues. CDR3 sequence: CASSPFDRGNTIYF. In nucleotides, the CDR3 is TGTGCCAGCAGTCCGTTTGACCGTGGAAACACCATATATTTT.

This chain links TRBV20-1 with TRBJ1-1; TRBD1 might be the D (6 bases). The CDR3 loop spans 15 amino acids. The V gene lost 0 bases and the J gene lost 11 bases, with 22 bases spanning the gap. In germline, CDR1 is DFQATT, CDR2 SNEGSKA (reference sequence). The CDR3: CSARDVGGPPWVAFF. In nucleotides, the CDR3 is TGCAGTGCTAGAGATGTGGGGGGGCCCCCGTGGGTGGCTTTCTTT.

This clonotype was counted at least ten times. The rearrangement links TRBV28 to TRBJ2-7; D not certain. Germline assignment: CDR1 MDHEN and CDR2 SYDVKM. This CDR3 spans 11 amino acids. Trimming shortened V by 7 bases and J by 2 bases, and 6 bases separated the two germline ends. The CDR3 loop is CASTSTYEQYF. The CDR3 DNA reads TGTGCCAGCACCTCCACCTACGAGCAGTACTTC.

Notes on this clonotype: Sequence at one end of the junction differs from germline and may be a read error. This rearrangement joins TRBV7-2 to TRBJ2-1, with a weak D call TRBD2 (5 bases). Germline V gives CDR1 SGHTA, CDR2 FQGNSA. This CDR3 spans 12 amino acids. The CDR3 DNA sequence: TGTACCAGCAGCCAGCGGTGGGATGAGCAGCTCTTC. Protein sequence: CTSSQRWDEQLF.

About this clonotype itself: Mismatch with germline at one junction end may stem from a read error. The chain combines TRBV6-2 or TRBV6-3 with TRBJ1-1, with TRBD1 as a possible D gene (6 bases). Germline V gives CDR1 MNHEY, CDR2 SVGEGT. This CDR3 has 17 amino acids. This CDR3 reads CASSYLNRERLSTEASF. The CDR3 DNA reads as TGTGCCAGCAGTTACCTAAACAGGGAGCGATTGAGCACTGAAGCTTCCTTT.

The chain has TRBV19 and TRBJ2-6; possibly TRBD2 for D (5 bases). The CDR3 covers 16 residues. Germline V gene data show CDR1 as LNHDA and CDR2 as SQIVND (reference sequence). Trimming stripped 1 base from V and 4 bases from J, with 11 bases between. In DNA form, the CDR3 reads TGTGCCAGTAGTATAGTAGGAGGTGCGGGGGCCAACGTCCTGACTTTC. Translating gives CASSIVGGAGANVLTF. The full variable domain, with the rest looked up from reference TRBV19 and TRBJ2-6, is DGGITQSPKYLFRKEGQNVTLSCEQNLNHDAMYWYRQDPGQGLRLIYYSQIVNDFQKGDIAEGYSVSREKKESFPLTVTSAQKNPTAFYLCASSIVGGAGANVLTFGAGSRLTVL.

The sample holds a few counts of this clonotype. This chain joins TRBV5-4 and TRBJ2-7; no clear D gene. The germline CDR1 and CDR2 sequences are SGHNT and YYREEE (reference sequence). The length of the CDR3 is 13 residues. The V end lost 4 bases, the J end lost 3 bases, and 11 bases lay between the germline ends. In DNA, the CDR3 is TGTGCCAGCAGCGACAACAATATCTACGAGCAGTACGTC. It specifies CASSDNNIYEQYV.

At least ten counts were recorded for this clonotype. The chain uses TRBV12-3 or TRBV12-4 and TRBJ2-3; tentative D call: TRBD1 (6 bases). The CDR3 contains 15 residues. Trimming pared 3 bases from V and 0 bases from J, leaving 10 bases between. The DNA of the CDR3 is TGTGCCAGCAGTTTTCGTGGGACAAGCACAGATACGCAGTATTTT. Residues: CASSFRGTSTDTQYF.

This clonotype was counted many times. V is TRBV28 and J is TRBJ1-4; D is uncertain. Between the trimmed V and J ends, which lost 6 bases and 4 bases, there was a span of 15 bases. The CDR3 contains 15 residues. Germline V lookup: CDR1 MDHEN, CDR2 SYDVKM. The CDR3 sequence is CASRPVTGLNEKLFF. In nucleotides, the CDR3 is TGTGCCAGCAGGCCCGTCACGGGCCTTAATGAAAAACTGTTTTTT.